This TCR beta chain comes out of a study of T cells in Graves' hyperthyroidism and ophthalmopathy. Germline CDR1 and CDR2: LNHDA and SQIVND (reference sequence). CDR3 length equals 11 residues. V lost 8 bases and J lost 3, with 7 bases in between. Researchers took RNA transcripts and amplified the TCR beta CDR3 regions from them. Primed by the HTBI set, a first-round RT-PCR was run on the TCR CDR3. Each CDR3 protein is one row after TCRdb ran MiXCR on the multiplex PCR reads. Of over 700,000 distinct CDR3 sequences listed, about a third are singletons. This clonotype occurred many times. The specimen sequenced was blood. The TCR was taken from a woman aged 40 to 50 with Graves' hyperthyroidism. The rearrangement uses TRBV19 and TRBJ1-1; D is uncertain. The CDR3 spells CASPAYTEAFF. CDR3 nucleotides: TGTGCCAGTCCAGCGTACACTGAAGCTTTCTTT.